This TCR beta chain was found in a study of blood T cell repertoires in COVID-19. Study-wide background: Specimens from acute and convalescent COVID-19 originated in the United States, Italy and Spain. T cells, B-cell-depleted T cells, or PBMCs provided the cDNA or gDNA that served as material.

As originally analysed: Reference gene primer amplification in the assay estimated nucleated cell counts. Generated by immunoSEQ multiplex PCR, the TCRdb table keeps only in-frame clones and is missing some. V, J and clone size are those of that table, while D and trimming were read from the DNA. The sample has over 200,000 clones; roughly 90% are singletons. The CDR3 loop spans 12 amino acids. The V end lost 10 bases, the J end lost 5 bases, and 12 bases lay between the germline ends. Looked up from germline, CDR1 is MDHEN and CDR2 is SYDVKM. The sequencing sample was made of peripheral blood. This clonotype originated in a man in his fifties or sixties who had recovered from COVID-19. This chain joins TRBV28 and TRBJ1-5; maybe TRBD1 (6 bases). CDR3 loop: CATSGGHQPQHF. DNA for the CDR3: TGTGCCACCTCGGGGGGGCATCAGCCCCAGCATTTT. The full variable domain, with the rest looked up from reference TRBV28 and TRBJ1-5, is DVKVTQSSRYLVKRTGEKVFLECVQDMDHENMFWYRQDPGLGLRLIYFSYDVKMKEKGDIPEGYSVSREKKERFSLILESASTNQTSMYLCATSGGHQPQHFGDGTRLSIL.